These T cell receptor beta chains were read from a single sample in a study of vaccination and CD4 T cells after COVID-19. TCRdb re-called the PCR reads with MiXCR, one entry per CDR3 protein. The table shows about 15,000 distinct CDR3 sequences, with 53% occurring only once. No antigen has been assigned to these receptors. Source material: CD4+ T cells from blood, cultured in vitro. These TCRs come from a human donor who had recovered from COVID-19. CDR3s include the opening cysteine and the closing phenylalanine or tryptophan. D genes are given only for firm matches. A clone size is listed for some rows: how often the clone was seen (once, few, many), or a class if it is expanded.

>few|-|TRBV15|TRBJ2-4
TGTGCCACCAGCAGAGCTCGGGCGGGGCGTATTCAGTACTTC
CATSRARAGRIQYF
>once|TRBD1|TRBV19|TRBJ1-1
TGTGCCAGTAGCGGACAGGGCGACACTGAAGCTTTCTTT
CASSGQGDTEAFF
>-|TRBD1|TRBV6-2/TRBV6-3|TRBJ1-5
TGTGCCAGCAGTTACTCGAGACAAAGATCAGGACAGGACTATAGCAATCAGCCCCAGCATTTT
CASSYSRQRSGQDYSNQPQHF
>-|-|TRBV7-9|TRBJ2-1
TGTGCCAGGAGGGGGGACCACAATGAGCAGTTCTTC
CARRGDHNEQFF
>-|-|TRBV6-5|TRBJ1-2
TGTGCCAGCAGTTACGTGGGCGCGGGCTATGGCTACACCTTC
CASSYVGAGYGYTF
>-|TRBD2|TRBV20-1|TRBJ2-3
TGCAGTGCTGATCGGACTAGCGGGGTCACAGATACGCAGTATTTT
CSADRTSGVTDTQYF
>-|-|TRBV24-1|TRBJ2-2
TGTGCCACCAGTCCTTGGGGGTCGAGCACCGGGGAGCTGTTTTTT
CATSPWGSSTGELFF
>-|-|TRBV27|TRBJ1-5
TGTGCCAGCAGTCAGAAGCTACATCAGCCCCAGCATTTT
CASSQKLHQPQHF
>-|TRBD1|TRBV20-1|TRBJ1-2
TGCAGTGCCATAGGACAGGGAATAGTAGCTAACTATGGCTACACCTTC
CSAIGQGIVANYGYTF
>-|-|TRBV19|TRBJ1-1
TGTGCCAGTAGTATCGGCCAGGAGCCCATGAACACTGAAGCTTTCTTT
CASSIGQEPMNTEAFF
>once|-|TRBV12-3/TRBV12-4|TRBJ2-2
TGTGCCAGCAGTCGGTCCACCGGGGAGCTGTTTTTT
CASSRSTGELFF
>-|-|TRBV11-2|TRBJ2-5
TGTGCCAGCAGCCAGACACGGAAAGAGACCCAGTACTTC
CASSQTRKETQYF
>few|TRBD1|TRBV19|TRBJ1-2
TGTGCCAGTAGTCCCGGGACAGGGGGGAACTATGGCTACACCTTC
CASSPGTGGNYGYTF
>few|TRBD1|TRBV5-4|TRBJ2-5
TGTGCCAGCAGCTTGGCAGGGGGCAGGGAGACCCAGTACTTC
CASSLAGGRETQYF
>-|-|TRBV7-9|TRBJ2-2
TGTGCCAGCAGGAGGGAGTCCAACACCGGGGAGCTGTTTTTT
CASRRESNTGELFF
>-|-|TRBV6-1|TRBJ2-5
TGTGCCAGCAAGGGCCGACCTCAAGAGACCCAGTACTTC
CASKGRPQETQYF
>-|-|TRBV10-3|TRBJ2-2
TGTGCCATCAGGTTCTCAGGGCTACAGAACACCGGGGAGCTGTTTTTT
CAIRFSGLQNTGELFF
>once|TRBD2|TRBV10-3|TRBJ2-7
TGTGCCATCAGTGAGATCGGGGGGGGACCCGCTAACTTC
CAISEIGGGPANF
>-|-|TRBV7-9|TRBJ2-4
TGTGCCAGCAGCATATTCCCCACGGGGGAAGCCAAAAACATTCAGTACTTC
CASSIFPTGEAKNIQYF
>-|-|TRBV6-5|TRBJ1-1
TGTGCCAGCAGTTACTCAAGCTCCCGCTTATCCATGAACACTGAAGCTTTCTTT
CASSYSSSRLSMNTEAFF
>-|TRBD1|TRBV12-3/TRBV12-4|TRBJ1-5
TGTGCCAGCACGCCGGGACAGGGGCCGGGGCAGCCCCAGCATTTT
CASTPGQGPGQPQHF
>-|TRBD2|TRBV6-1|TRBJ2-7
TGTGCCAGCAGGGAGGGTAGCGGGATCCTCTCCTACGAGCAGTACTTC
CASREGSGILSYEQYF
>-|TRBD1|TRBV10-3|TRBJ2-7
TGTGCCATCAGTGCCGGGACAGAGTCCTACGAGCAGTACTTC
CAISAGTESYEQYF
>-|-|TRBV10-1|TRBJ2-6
TGCGCCAGCAGTGACCAGAGAGGGGCCAACGTCCTGACTTTC
CASSDQRGANVLTF
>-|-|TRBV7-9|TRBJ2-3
TGTGCCAGCAGCTTAGCCCTGATCACAGATACGCAGTATTTT
CASSLALITDTQYF
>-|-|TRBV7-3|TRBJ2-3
TGTGCCAGCAGCTTCATCGGTGATACGCAGTATTTT
CASSFIGDTQYF
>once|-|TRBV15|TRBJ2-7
TGTGCCACCACCCCGTGGTGGGGGAGTGGGGCCGAGCAGTACTTC
CATTPWWGSGAEQYF
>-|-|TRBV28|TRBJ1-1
TGTGCCAGCACTAAAGGAAGGGCTTTCTTT
CASTKGRAFF
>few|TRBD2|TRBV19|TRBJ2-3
TGTGCCAGTAGTCTCTCCTGGGGACTACGCACAGATACGCAGTATTTT
CASSLSWGLRTDTQYF
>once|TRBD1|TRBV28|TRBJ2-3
TGTGCCAGCAGTTTAAGTTGGCGTGAGACAGGGGCCCCGGGGACAGATACGCAGTATTTT
CASSLSWRETGAPGTDTQYF
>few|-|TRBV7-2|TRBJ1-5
TGTGCCAGCAGCTTAAGCCTGGGCAATCAGCCCCAGCATTTT
CASSLSLGNQPQHF
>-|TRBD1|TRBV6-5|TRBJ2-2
TGTGCCAGCAGTTACTCGTGGGACAGGGAAAGTGGGGAGCTGTTTTTT
CASSYSWDRESGELFF
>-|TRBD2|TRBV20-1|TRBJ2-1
TGCAGTGCCCAGGGAGGGCCCTACAATGAGCAGTTCTTC
CSAQGGPYNEQFF
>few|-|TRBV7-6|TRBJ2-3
TGTGCCAGCAGCTTAGGCGGGACACGAGGAACAGATACGCAGTATTTT
CASSLGGTRGTDTQYF
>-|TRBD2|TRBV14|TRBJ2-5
TGTGCCAGCAGCCAAGATTCGACCTTGACTAGCGGGATTCAAGAGACCCAGTACTTC
CASSQDSTLTSGIQETQYF
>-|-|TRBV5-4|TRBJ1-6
TGTGCCAGCAGCTTCCCAGGGTCGAATTCACCCCTCCACTTT
CASSFPGSNSPLHF
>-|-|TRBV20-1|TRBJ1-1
TGCAGTGCTAGAGTTTTTCTAGAGCTGAACACTGAAGCTTTCTTT
CSARVFLELNTEAFF
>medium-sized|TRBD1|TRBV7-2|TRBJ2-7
TGTGCCAGCGGAGGACGGACAGGGGGCTACGAGCAGTACTTC
CASGGRTGGYEQYF
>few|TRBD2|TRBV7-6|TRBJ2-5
TGTGCCAGCAGTTACGGACTAGCGAGAATCCAAGAGACCCAGTACTTC
CASSYGLARIQETQYF
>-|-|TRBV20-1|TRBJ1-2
TGCAGTGCTTGGTTCAGTTATGGCTACACCTTC
CSAWFSYGYTF
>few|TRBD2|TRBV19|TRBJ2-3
TGTGCCAGTAGCCCTAGCACTAGCGGAAGCACAGATACGCAGTATTTT
CASSPSTSGSTDTQYF
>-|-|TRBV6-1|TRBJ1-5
TGTGCCAGCAGTGCCTCCCCCACCCTCTACGGGCCCCAGCATTTT
CASSASPTLYGPQHF
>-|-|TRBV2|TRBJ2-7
TGTGCCAGCAGTGACCTGGGGGCAACCTACGAGCAGTACTTC
CASSDLGATYEQYF
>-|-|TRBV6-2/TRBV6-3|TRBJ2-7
TGTGCCAGCAGCTCCGACTCCTACGAGCAGTACTTC
CASSSDSYEQYF
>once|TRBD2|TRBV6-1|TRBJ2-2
TGTGCCATCAGCCTTCGGGGGAGGGACACCGGGGAGCTGTTTTTT
CAISLRGRDTGELFF
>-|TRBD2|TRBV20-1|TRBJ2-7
TGCAGTGCCGAAGGCGGACTAGCGGGAGGGCGGTACGAGCAGTACTTC
CSAEGGLAGGRYEQYF
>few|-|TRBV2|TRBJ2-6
TGTGCCAGCAGTTCGGGGGCCAACGTCCTGACTTTC
CASSSGANVLTF
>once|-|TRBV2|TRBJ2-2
-
CASRALRAGELFF
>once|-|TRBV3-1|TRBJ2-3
TGTGCCAGCAGCCAAGAGTATCGTACGCAGTATTTT
CASSQEYRTQYF
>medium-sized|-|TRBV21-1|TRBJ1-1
TGTGCCACCGAGGGGGGACAGGGTCATCAAGACACTGAAGCTTTCTTT
CATEGGQGHQDTEAFF
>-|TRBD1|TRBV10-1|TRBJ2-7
TGCGCCAGCGGGGGACAGGGACGAGACGAGCAGTACTTC
CASGGQGRDEQYF
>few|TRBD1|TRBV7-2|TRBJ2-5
TGTGCCAGCAGCTTAGCGCCCCCAGGGGGCGGGGAGACCCAGTACTTC
CASSLAPPGGGETQYF
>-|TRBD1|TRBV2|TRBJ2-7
TGTGCCAGCATATGGACAGGGACGGGAGAGCAGTACTTC
CASIWTGTGEQYF
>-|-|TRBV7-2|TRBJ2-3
TGTGCCAGCAGCCCGGACTATCTGACAGATACGCAGTATTTT
CASSPDYLTDTQYF
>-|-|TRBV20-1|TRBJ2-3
TGCAGTGCTAGTCGGCCAGGGGGCACAGATACGCAGTATTTT
CSASRPGGTDTQYF
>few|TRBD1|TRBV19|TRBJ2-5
TGTGCCAGTAGTACGGGACAGGGGGGCCAAGAGACCCAGTACTTC
CASSTGQGGQETQYF
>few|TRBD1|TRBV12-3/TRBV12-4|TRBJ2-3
TGTGCCAGCAGTTTAGGACAGGGGGTAGGAGATACGCAGTATTTT
CASSLGQGVGDTQYF